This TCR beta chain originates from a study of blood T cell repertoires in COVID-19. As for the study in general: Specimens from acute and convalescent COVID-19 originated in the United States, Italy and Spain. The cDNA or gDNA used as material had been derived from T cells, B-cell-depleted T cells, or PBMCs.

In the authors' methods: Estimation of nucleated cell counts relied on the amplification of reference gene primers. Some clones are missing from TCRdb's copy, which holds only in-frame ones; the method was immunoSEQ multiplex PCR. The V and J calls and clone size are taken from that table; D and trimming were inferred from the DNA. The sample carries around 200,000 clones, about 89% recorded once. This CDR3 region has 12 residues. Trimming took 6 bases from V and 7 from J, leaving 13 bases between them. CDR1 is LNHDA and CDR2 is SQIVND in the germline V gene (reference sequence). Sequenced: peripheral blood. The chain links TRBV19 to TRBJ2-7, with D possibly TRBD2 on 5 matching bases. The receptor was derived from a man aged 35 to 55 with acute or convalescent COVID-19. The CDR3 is CASSFGLGEQYF. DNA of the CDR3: TGTGCCAGTAGCTTCGGACTGGGGGAGCAGTACTTC.